One sample yielded the 5 T cell receptor beta chains listed below, sequenced in a study of neoadjuvant anti-PD-1 for oral cavity cancer. The method was immunoSEQ multiplex PCR; TCRdb's version includes in-frame clones alone and lacks a portion of them. The data show roughly 40,000 clones, approximately 80% seen once. Time point denoted: after neoadjuvant nivolumab, at surgical resection. Sequenced material: PBMCs, taken after nivolumab (anti-PD-1) treatment. These receptors all come from a person aged 35 to 85 with oral cavity squamous cell carcinoma.

V is TRBV9 and J is TRBJ1-1, with a tentative D call TRBD1 (6 bases). This CDR3 is built from 14 residues. The V gene lost 0 bases and the J gene lost 11 bases, with 17 bases spanning the gap. CDR1 is SGDLS, CDR2 YYNGEE, per germline. DNA for the CDR3: TGTGCCAGCAGCGTAGCCGGGGACACGTCGGGGGCTTTCTTT. Amino acid sequence: CASSVAGDTSGAFF. The full variable domain, completed using reference TRBV9 and TRBJ1-1, is DSGVTQTPKHLITATGQRVTLRCSPRSGDLSVYWYQQSLDQGLQFLIQYYNGEERAKGNILERFSAQQFPDLHSELNLSSLELGDSALYFCASSVAGDTSGAFFGQGTRLTVV.

This chain connects TRBV7-9 to TRBJ2-1, with a tentative D call TRBD1 (5 bases). The V end lost 5 bases, the J end lost 3 bases, and 11 bases lay between the germline ends. The CDR3 runs to 14 residues. The germline CDR1 and CDR2 sequences are SEHNR and FQNEAQ (reference sequence). The CDR3 sequence is CASSVITGYNEQFF. The CDR3 bases are TGTGCCAGCAGCGTAATCACAGGCTACAATGAGCAGTTCTTC.

The V and J genes are TRBV30 and TRBJ1-6; TRBD1 might be the D (6 bases). Looked up from germline, CDR1 is GTSNPN and CDR2 is SVGIG (reference sequence). The CDR3 runs 15 residues. The ends were cut back, 2 bases at V and 10 bases at J, with 18 bases in the middle. CDR3 coding DNA: TGTGCCTGGAGTAGAGGGGGATTAGGACTGTCACCCCTCCACTTT. Translation gives CAWSRGGLGLSPLHF.

This clone was seen just once. J is TRBJ2-2 and V is TRBV6-1, with 9 bases fitting TRBD2. V dropped 0 bases and J dropped 1; count of bases not matched to a gene: 6. The CDR3 is made up of 18 amino acids. Looked up from germline, CDR1 is MNHNS and CDR2 is SASEGT. The CDR3 nucleotides read TGTGCCAGCAGTGAAGCGTACGCGGGAGGGGTGAACACCGGGGAGCTGTTTTTT. Its protein is CASSEAYAGGVNTGELFF.

The rearrangement links TRBV25-1 to TRBJ1-5; no firm D call. The V gene lost 6 bases and the J gene lost 6 bases, with 9 bases spanning the gap. The CDR3 sequence is 12 residues long. In germline, CDR1 is MGHDK, CDR2 SYGVNS. The chain's CDR3 is CASSVGSQPQHF. CDR3 bases: TGTGCCAGCAGCGTAGGCTCTCAGCCCCAGCATTTT.